Listed below are T cell receptor beta chains from one sample, sequenced in a study of human CD8 memory T cell subsets. TCRdb processed the 5' RACE reads again and assigns one entry to each CDR3 protein, with no DNA. This listing includes about 10,000 distinct CDR3 sequences. The specimen sequenced was CD8+ stem-like memory T cells (TSCM and TCM) sorted from PBMCs. These receptors originate from a human donor in good health. Both conserved end residues are part of each CDR3. Clone size is given for some rows only: seen once, a few or many times, or a class if the clone is expanded.

CDR3 protein	V gene	clone size	J gene	CDR3 length
CASTSRQGTEAFF	TRBV4-1	medium-sized	TRBJ1-1	13
CASSQTDTQYF	TRBV3-1	-	TRBJ2-3	11
CSVFVNTGELFF	TRBV29-1	medium-sized	TRBJ2-2	12
CASSSLIPGPNLQDTQYF	TRBV12-3/TRBV12-4	-	TRBJ2-3	18
CASSADRGDQPQHF	TRBV3-1	-	TRBJ1-5	14
CASSPRPGRDEQYF	TRBV18	-	TRBJ2-7	14
CSAGQGNEQFF	TRBV20-1	-	TRBJ2-1	11
CSAGRGNEQYF	TRBV20-1	-	TRBJ2-7	11
CAWRGSSYEQYF	TRBV30	-	TRBJ2-7	12
CASSVTDSTQETQYF	TRBV9	-	TRBJ2-5	15
CASSQRGLRTGELFF	TRBV3-1	-	TRBJ2-2	15
CASSLPRTGSPGELFF	TRBV5-1	-	TRBJ2-2	16
CASSGGAQSSYEQYF	TRBV5-1	-	TRBJ2-7	15
CASSFFQGARVTEAFF	TRBV5-5	-	TRBJ1-1	16
CASSPGLADQETQYF	TRBV6-4	-	TRBJ2-5	15
CASSLWASGTEQYF	TRBV28	medium-sized	TRBJ2-7	14
CAWSAEYEQYF	TRBV30	-	TRBJ2-7	11
CASSSTGSSYEQYF	TRBV19	-	TRBJ2-7	14
CASSLGRGTQETQYF	TRBV4-3	-	TRBJ2-5	15
CSARGQGSYEQYF	TRBV20-1	-	TRBJ2-7	13
CASGQLYGYTF	TRBV25-1	-	TRBJ1-2	11
CASSLAEGGFAKNIQYF	TRBV11-1	-	TRBJ2-4	17
CAWSVAGAEQFF	TRBV30	-	TRBJ2-1	12
CASSSTQGSGYEQYF	TRBV5-1	-	TRBJ2-7	15
CASSQEGDSFNEQFF	TRBV4-1	-	TRBJ2-1	15
CSARGTEIYNEQFF	TRBV20-1	-	TRBJ2-1	14
CSVANPTINEQFF	TRBV29-1	-	TRBJ2-1	13
CASSPAGPAAPDTGELFF	TRBV4-3	medium-sized	TRBJ2-2	18
CASTYRDNPHEQYF	TRBV6-2/TRBV6-3	-	TRBJ2-7	14